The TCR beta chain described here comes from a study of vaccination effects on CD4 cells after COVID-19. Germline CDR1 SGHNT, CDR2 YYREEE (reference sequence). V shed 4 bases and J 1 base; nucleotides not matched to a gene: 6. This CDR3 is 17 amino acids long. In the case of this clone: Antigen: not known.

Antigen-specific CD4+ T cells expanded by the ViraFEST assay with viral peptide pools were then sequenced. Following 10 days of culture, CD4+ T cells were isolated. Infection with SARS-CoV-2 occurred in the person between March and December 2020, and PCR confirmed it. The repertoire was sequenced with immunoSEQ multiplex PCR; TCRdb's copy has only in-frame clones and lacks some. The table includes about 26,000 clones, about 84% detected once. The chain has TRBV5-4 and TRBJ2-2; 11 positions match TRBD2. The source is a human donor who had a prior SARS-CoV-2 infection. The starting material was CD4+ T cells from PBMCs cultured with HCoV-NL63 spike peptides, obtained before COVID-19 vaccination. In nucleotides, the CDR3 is TGTGCCAGCAGCCCTACCGGGACTAGCGGGAACACCGGGGAGCTGTTTTTT. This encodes CASSPTGTSGNTGELFF. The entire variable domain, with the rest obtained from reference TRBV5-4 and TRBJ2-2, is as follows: ETGVTQSPTHLIKTRGQQVTLRCSSQSGHNTVSWYQQALGQGPQFIFQYYREEENGRGNFPPRFSGLQFPNYSSELNVNALELDDSALYLCASSPTGTSGNTGELFFGEGSRLTVL.